This TCR beta chain appears in the sequencing data of a study of blood T cell repertoires in COVID-19 (dated by TCRdb to the early 2020s). Concerning the study at large: Collaborator samples came from the United States, Italy and Spain and covered acute and convalescent phases of COVID-19. The prospective study material was composed of cDNA or gDNA derived from T cells, B-cell-depleted T cells, or PBMCs. The dataset comprised deeply sampled blood TCRbeta repertoires from subjects exposed to, actively infected with, or recovered from COVID-19. The repertoires were released in a freely available public database intended as a resource for research on the immune response to SARS-CoV-2. Samples came from the ongoing ImmuneRACE study (first 160 participants) plus 1,254 subjects from 6 global collaborators. A de-identified subject ID, COVID-19 status, age in years and sex were almost always included in the sample metadata. HLA class I and class II types, where available, came from metadata supplied by the sample provider rather than from assay-based typing.

One collaborating source in Seattle enrolled patients during active infection and followed them longitudinally through the course of disease. Each collaborating institution followed its own protocols to collect whole blood in K2EDTA tubes. For TCRbeta analysis, collaborators shipped samples in one of three forms: frozen whole blood, isolated PBMCs, or DNA extracted from either of those sample types. TCRbeta CDR3 regions were amplified from genomic DNA by means of the immunoSEQ Assay, a bias-controlled multiplex PCR. Under the source paper's analysis protocol: The number of nucleated cells in each sample was estimated from the amplification of reference gene primers within the assay. Sequence reads were collapsed and filtered to measure the absolute abundance of every unique TCRbeta CDR3 rearrangement. For each sample, productive Simpson clonality was calculated as the square root of Simpson's diversity index over productive rearrangements. Not all clones reach the TCRdb copy of this immuneACCESS table, which keeps in-frame sequences only. Checked studies attribute under half of the gap to unresolved V genes and leave the rest unexplained. V and J calls and clone size come straight from that table; D and trimming were deduced from the DNA. For this sample there are 350,000 to 450,000 clones; roughly 86% appear just once. About 2% of the sample rests with the top ten.

About this clone: What this receptor recognizes is not known. No per-base quality is available; no much larger clone lies one base away.

The full study reports these points: How much clinical and demographic metadata was included differed by source and by participant, and the metadata was provided uncurated.

The TCR was taken from an older woman with COVID-19, enrolled during active disease. Sequencing was carried out using peripheral blood.

The DNA sequence is as follows: TGTGCCAGCAGACTAGCGGGGGGGCGCAATGAGCAGTTCTTC. Its protein reads: CASRLAGGRNEQFF. The rearranged chain carries TRBV6-5 and TRBJ2-1, and 13 junctional nucleotides match TRBD2. The cysteine opens and the phenylalanine closes a CDR3 of 14 amino acids. The retained sequence is limited to the CDR3, 42 bases, with the frame set at the first base. Clipping removes 6 bases from V and 6 bases from J, with 2 as the unmatched junction base count. CDR1 MNHEY and CDR2 SVGAGI were looked up in the germline V gene.